This T cell receptor (beta chain) was recovered during a study of blood T cell repertoires in COVID-19. Participants classified as exposed had met a COVID-19 case within 2 weeks before study entry. Germline CDR1 and CDR2: MNHEY and SVGEGT. This CDR3 comprises 14 residues. V lost 4 bases and J lost 2, with 9 bases in between. The data were produced by immunoSEQ multiplex PCR, yet TCRdb's version contains in-frame clones alone and is incomplete. The sample shows approximately 70,000 clones, about 66% of them seen only once. The sequenced sample consisted of PBMCs or T cells enriched from blood (not recorded which). This chain links TRBV6-2 or TRBV6-3 with TRBJ1-5; no clear D. The receptor was isolated from a woman aged 60-75 years who had been exposed to COVID-19. CDR3 sequence: CASSSGRGNQPQHF. The CDR3 DNA reads as TGTGCCAGCAGTTCGGGAAGGGGCAATCAGCCCCAGCATTTT.